Listed below are T cell receptor beta chains from one sample, sequenced in a study of T cell repertoires in cytomegalovirus infection. TCRdb reprocessed the reads via MiXCR and lists one record per CDR3 protein. The profile shows 270,000 or so distinct CDR3 sequences, 17% of them singletons. Source material: CD8+ T cells from PBMCs. Every receptor here comes from a human donor in good health (CMV status not recorded). Some clones in this sample may be carry-over from other donors' samples. Each CDR3 is given with its conserved first and last residue. A D gene is named only where the DNA matches it firmly. Clone size appears in some rows only: once, few, many, or a class for an expanded clone.

TGTGCTAGCCGGACAGGGATCAGCAATCAGCCCCAGCATTTT	CASRTGISNQPQHF	few	TRBV12-5	TRBD1	TRBJ1-5
TGCGCCAGCAGCCTCGGATTGGGGCGCAATCAGCCCCAGCATTTT	CASSLGLGRNQPQHF	.	TRBV5-1	.	TRBJ1-5
TGTGCCAGCAGTATCTATTCAGTGAACTGTGAAGCTTTCTTT	CASSIYSVNCEAFF	.	TRBV28	.	TRBJ1-1
TGTGCCAGCAGCTTAGGGGCCGGGACAGCGACGAACACCGGGGAGCTGTTTTTT	CASSLGAGTATNTGELFF	many	TRBV7-6	TRBD1	TRBJ2-2
TGTGCCAGCAGCTTCCCTCCCGCCGACAGGACGAACACCGGGGAGCTGTTTTTT	CASSFPPADRTNTGELFF	many	TRBV7-6	.	TRBJ2-2
TGTGCCAGCAGTTTCTCGGGACTGTCCTACGAGCAGTACTTC	CASSFSGLSYEQYF	many	TRBV28	.	TRBJ2-7
TGTGCCAGCAGCTTACCAGGGGGCAGGAACTCTGGGGCCAACGTCCTGACTTTC	CASSLPGGRNSGANVLTF	.	TRBV7-9	TRBD1	TRBJ2-6
TGTGCCAGCACCCCCCCCGGTGCGCAGGAAGAGACCCAGTACTTC	CASTPPGAQEETQYF	few	TRBV28	.	TRBJ2-5
TGCGCCAGCAGCCAGGCAGGGGCTCAGCCCCAGCATTTT	CASSQAGAQPQHF	few	TRBV4-1	.	TRBJ1-5
TGTGCCAGCAGCTTAGGGGGGGCAGCATACGAGCAGTACTTC	CASSLGGAAYEQYF	few	TRBV11-2	.	TRBJ2-7
TGTGCCAGCAGCTTACGGGGCCTTGAAGCTTTCTTT	CASSLRGLEAFF	.	TRBV7-9	.	TRBJ1-1
TGTGCCAGCAGCCCAAAGGGGCTAGCGGGCCCCTACAATGAGCAGTTCTTC	CASSPKGLAGPYNEQFF	.	TRBV9	TRBD2	TRBJ2-1
TGTGCCAGCAGCTCCCCGCCAGGGGCAAGGGAAAAACTGTTTTTT	CASSSPPGAREKLFF	few	TRBV7-9	.	TRBJ1-4
TGCAGTGCTAGTAGGATTTTCACTGAAGCTTTCTTT	CSASRIFTEAFF	.	TRBV20-1	.	TRBJ1-1
TGTGCCAGCACCGCCGGGGGATATGGGGCCAACGTCCTGACTTTC	CASTAGGYGANVLTF	few	TRBV7-6	.	TRBJ2-6
TGTGCCAGCAGTCCCGCGGCCGGGCCCTACGAGCAGTACTTC	CASSPAAGPYEQYF	few	TRBV6-2/TRBV6-3	.	TRBJ2-7
TGTGCCAGCAGCTTAGTGATAGGCGAAACTGAAGCTTTCTTT	CASSLVIGETEAFF	few	TRBV7-9	.	TRBJ1-1
TGTGCCAGCAGCAACGGGGGTACGAACACTGAAGCTTTCTTT	CASSNGGTNTEAFF	many	TRBV7-2	.	TRBJ1-1
TGTGCCAGCAGTTCGCGGTGGACAGGATCGAACACTGAAGCTTTCTTT	CASSSRWTGSNTEAFF	many	TRBV28	TRBD1	TRBJ1-1
TGTGCCATCAGTGACACCCGAACGTGGCGGGGGGAAGCTTTCTTT	CAISDTRTWRGEAFF	many	TRBV10-3	.	TRBJ1-1
TGTGCCAGCAGTTACGCGCATATGAACACTGAAGCTTTCTTT	CASSYAHMNTEAFF	.	TRBV6-2/TRBV6-3	.	TRBJ1-1
TGTGCCAGTACAGACTTGGGAGGGGGCACTGAAGCTTTCTTT	CASTDLGGGTEAFF	.	TRBV19	.	TRBJ1-1
TGCGCCAGCAGCTCGAACCAAAGGAACACCGGGGAGCTGTTTTTT	CASSSNQRNTGELFF	.	TRBV5-1	.	TRBJ2-2
TGTGCCATCAGTGAGGGGGACAGGGAAGAGAAACTGTTTTTT	CAISEGDREEKLFF	few	TRBV10-3	TRBD1	TRBJ1-4
TGCGCCAGCAGCTCTATCGGGTTGAACACTGAAGCTTTCTTT	CASSSIGLNTEAFF	few	TRBV5-1	.	TRBJ1-1
TGCGCCAGCAGCTTGCGAGGGGGCCGAATGGAGCAGTACTTC	CASSLRGGRMEQYF	.	TRBV5-1	TRBD1	TRBJ2-7
TGTGCCAGCAGTTCCGGGACAGGCGAGACCACAGATACGCAGTATTTT	CASSSGTGETTDTQYF	.	TRBV7-9	TRBD1	TRBJ2-3
TGTGCCAGTAGTATAGAGGGACAGCGTTCCTACAATGAGCAGTTCTTC	CASSIEGQRSYNEQFF	many	TRBV19	TRBD1	TRBJ2-1
TGTGCCAGCAATAACTCGGAACACTGGGACATTCAGTACTTC	CASNNSEHWDIQYF	once	TRBV6-2/TRBV6-3	.	TRBJ2-4
TGTGCCAGCAGCGATCTAACAGGGGGCTCGGATAGAAACACCATATATTTT	CASSDLTGGSDRNTIYF	many	TRBV7-9	TRBD1	TRBJ1-3
TGTGCCAGCAGCTTAGTCCGGACGGCAGGGGATACGCAGTATTTT	CASSLVRTAGDTQYF	many	TRBV7-8	.	TRBJ2-3
TGTGCCAGCAGCTTAGCTTTTGGGGGTTTTACCTACAATGAGCAGTTCTTC	CASSLAFGGFTYNEQFF	many	TRBV11-2	.	TRBJ2-1
TGCGCCAGCAGCCAAGCTTGGACTGTCGACGATACGCAGTATTTT	CASSQAWTVDDTQYF	.	TRBV4-3	.	TRBJ2-3
TGCGCCAGCAGCCAAGATGGACCGGGGACGACTGGAAACACCATATATTTT	CASSQDGPGTTGNTIYF	many	TRBV4-1	.	TRBJ1-3
TGTGCCAGCAGTTTCCCTTCAGGGGGTGTTCACACCGGGGAGCTGTTTTTT	CASSFPSGGVHTGELFF	few	TRBV28	TRBD1	TRBJ2-2
TGTGCCAGCAGTGAAGGACCGGCACTGGGCTATGGCTACACCTTC	CASSEGPALGYGYTF	.	TRBV2	.	TRBJ1-2
TGTGCCAGCAGTACAGAGGACTATGGCTACACCTTC	CASSTEDYGYTF	many	TRBV7-2	.	TRBJ1-2
TGCAGCGTTTGGACAGGGGAAAACAATGAGCAGTTCTTC	CSVWTGENNEQFF	few	TRBV29-1	TRBD1	TRBJ2-1
TGCGCCAGCAGTTACACCGGGACAAATAATTCACCCCTCCACTTT	CASSYTGTNNSPLHF	many	TRBV4-1	.	TRBJ1-6
TGCAGCGTGGCCGGGCTCTGGGGATACACCTTC	CSVAGLWGYTF	few	TRBV29-1	.	TRBJ1-2
TGTGCCAGCAGCCCCCTGGAGGGGAATCTCTATGGCTACACCTTC	CASSPLEGNLYGYTF	many	TRBV7-8	.	TRBJ1-2
TGCGCCAGCAGCTTGCCGGGAGAAACGTCGGCTTCCTACGAGCAGTACTTC	CASSLPGETSASYEQYF	few	TRBV5-1	.	TRBJ2-7
TGCGCCAGCAGCTTGGGAGGGCCCTATGGCTACACCTTC	CASSLGGPYGYTF	.	TRBV5-1	.	TRBJ1-2
TGTGCCAGCAGTTACGCGCCCCAGGGCAAGGGCACTGAAGCTTTCTTT	CASSYAPQGKGTEAFF	few	TRBV6-5	.	TRBJ1-1
TGTGCCAGCAGTTTACTTTCCAGATATAGCAATCAGCCCCAGCATTTT	CASSLLSRYSNQPQHF	many	TRBV12-3/TRBV12-4	.	TRBJ1-5
TGTGCCAGCAGTGAATTTGAGACGTATGGCTACACCTTC	CASSEFETYGYTF	few	TRBV25-1	.	TRBJ1-2
TGCGCCAGCAGCCCCGGGACTGGCCTCGGGTATGAGCAGTTCTTC	CASSPGTGLGYEQFF	.	TRBV5-1	.	TRBJ2-1
TGTGCCAGCTCACCATGGGACAGCACAGATACGCAGTATTTT	CASSPWDSTDTQYF	few	TRBV18	.	TRBJ2-3
TGTGCCAGCAGCTTAGATTGGGAGGGGACGAACACTGAAGCTTTCTTT	CASSLDWEGTNTEAFF	many	TRBV11-2	.	TRBJ1-1
TGTGCCAGCAGCTCCTACAGGAGTATCTCCTACGAGCAGTACTTC	CASSSYRSISYEQYF	many	TRBV7-2	.	TRBJ2-7